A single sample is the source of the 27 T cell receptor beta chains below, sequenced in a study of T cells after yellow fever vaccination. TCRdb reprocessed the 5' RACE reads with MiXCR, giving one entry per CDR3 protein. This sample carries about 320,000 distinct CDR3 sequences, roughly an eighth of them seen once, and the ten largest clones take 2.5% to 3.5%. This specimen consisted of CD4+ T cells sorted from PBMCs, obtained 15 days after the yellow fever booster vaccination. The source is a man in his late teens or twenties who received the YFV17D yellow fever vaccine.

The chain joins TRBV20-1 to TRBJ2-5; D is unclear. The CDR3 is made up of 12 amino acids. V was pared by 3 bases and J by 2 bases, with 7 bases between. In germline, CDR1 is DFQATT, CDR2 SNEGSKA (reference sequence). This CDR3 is CSASWQQETQYF. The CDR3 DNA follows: TGCAGTGCTAGTTGGCAGCAAGAGACCCAGTACTTC.

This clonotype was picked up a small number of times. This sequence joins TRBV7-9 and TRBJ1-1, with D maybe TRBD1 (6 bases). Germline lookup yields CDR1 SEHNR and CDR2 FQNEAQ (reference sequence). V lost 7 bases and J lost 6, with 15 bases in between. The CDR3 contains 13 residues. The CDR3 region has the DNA TGTGCCAGCAACCCAACAGGGCTACCTGAAGCTTTCTTT. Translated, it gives CASNPTGLPEAFF. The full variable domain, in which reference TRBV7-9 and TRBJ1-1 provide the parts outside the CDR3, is DTGVSQNPRHKITKRGQNVTFRCDPISEHNRLYWYRQTLGQGPEFLTYFQNEAQLEKSRLLSDRFSAERPKGSFSTLEIQRTEQGDSAMYLCASNPTGLPEAFFGQGTRLTVV.

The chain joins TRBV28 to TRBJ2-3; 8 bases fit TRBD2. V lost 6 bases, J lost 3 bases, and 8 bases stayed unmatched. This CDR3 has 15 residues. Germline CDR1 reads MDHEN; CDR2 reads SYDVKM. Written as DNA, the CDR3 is TGTGCCAGCAGCCCCCAGCGGGGGATGACAGATACGCAGTATTTT. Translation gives CASSPQRGMTDTQYF.

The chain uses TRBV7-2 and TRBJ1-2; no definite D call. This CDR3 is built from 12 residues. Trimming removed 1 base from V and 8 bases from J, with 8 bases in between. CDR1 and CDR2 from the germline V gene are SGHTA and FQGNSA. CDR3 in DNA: TGTGCCAGCAGCTTAGTGGGCCAGGGCTACACCTTC. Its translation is CASSLVGQGYTF.

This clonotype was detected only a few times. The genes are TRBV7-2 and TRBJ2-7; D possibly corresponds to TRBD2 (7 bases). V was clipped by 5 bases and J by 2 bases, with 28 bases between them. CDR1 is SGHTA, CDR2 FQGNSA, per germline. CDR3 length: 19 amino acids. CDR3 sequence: CASSDLTSPRGALAYEQYF. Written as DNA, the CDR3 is TGTGCCAGCAGCGATCTTACCTCCCCCCGGGGGGCCCTAGCCTACGAGCAGTACTTC.

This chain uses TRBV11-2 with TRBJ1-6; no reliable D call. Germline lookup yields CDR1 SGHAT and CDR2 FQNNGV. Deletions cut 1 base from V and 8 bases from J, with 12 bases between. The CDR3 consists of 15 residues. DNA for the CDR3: TGTGCCAGCAGCTTAGGGTGGTTCGGTGATTCACCCCTCCACTTT. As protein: CASSLGWFGDSPLHF.

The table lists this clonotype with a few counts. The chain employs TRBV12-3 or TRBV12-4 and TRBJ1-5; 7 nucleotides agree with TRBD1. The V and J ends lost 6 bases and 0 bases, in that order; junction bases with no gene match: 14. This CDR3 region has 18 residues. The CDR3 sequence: CASSPLVTGVISNQPQHF. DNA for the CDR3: TGTGCCAGCAGCCCGCTGGTAACAGGGGTAATTAGCAATCAGCCCCAGCATTTT.

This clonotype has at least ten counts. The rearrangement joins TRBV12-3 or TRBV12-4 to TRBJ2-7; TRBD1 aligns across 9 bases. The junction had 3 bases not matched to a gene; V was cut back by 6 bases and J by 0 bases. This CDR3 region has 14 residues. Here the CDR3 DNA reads TGTGCCAGCAGCCGACAGGGGGGCTCCTACGAGCAGTACTTC. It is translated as CASSRQGGSYEQYF.

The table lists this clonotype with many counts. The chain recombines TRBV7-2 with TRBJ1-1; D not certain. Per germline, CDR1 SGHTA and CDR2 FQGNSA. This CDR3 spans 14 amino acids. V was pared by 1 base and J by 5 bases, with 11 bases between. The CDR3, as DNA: TGTGCCAGCAGCTTAGTTCGGGGAAATACTGAAGCTTTCTTT. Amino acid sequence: CASSLVRGNTEAFF.

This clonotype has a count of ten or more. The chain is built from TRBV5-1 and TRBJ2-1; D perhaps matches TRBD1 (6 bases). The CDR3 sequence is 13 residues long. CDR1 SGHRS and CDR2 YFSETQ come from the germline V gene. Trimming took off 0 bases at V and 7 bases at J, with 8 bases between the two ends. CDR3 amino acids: CASSLGRGNEQFF. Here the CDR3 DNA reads TGCGCCAGCAGCTTGGGAAGGGGGAATGAGCAGTTCTTC.

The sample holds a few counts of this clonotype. CDR3 amino acids: CASPPGVVPTDTQYF. Here the CDR3 DNA reads TGTGCCAGCCCCCCCGGGGTGGTCCCGACAGATACGCAGTATTTT. The V and J genes are TRBV7-9 and TRBJ2-3; a possible D gene is TRBD2 (5 bases). Germline V gene sequence: CDR1 SEHNR, CDR2 FQNEAQ (reference sequence). The CDR3 runs 15 residues. The ends were cut back, 8 bases at V and 3 bases at J, with 18 bases in the middle.

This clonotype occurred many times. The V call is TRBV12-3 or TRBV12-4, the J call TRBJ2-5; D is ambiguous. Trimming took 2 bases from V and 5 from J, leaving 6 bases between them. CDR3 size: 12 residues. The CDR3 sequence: CASSLSPETQYF. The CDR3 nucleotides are TGTGCCAGCAGTTTAAGCCCGGAGACCCAGTACTTC.

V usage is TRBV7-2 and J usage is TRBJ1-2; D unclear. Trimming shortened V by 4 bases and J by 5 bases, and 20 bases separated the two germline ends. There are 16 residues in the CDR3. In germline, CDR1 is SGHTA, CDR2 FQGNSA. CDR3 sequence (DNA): TGTGCCAGCAGCTCCTCGGTGGGCATCAGCCATTATGGCTACACCTTC. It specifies CASSSSVGISHYGYTF. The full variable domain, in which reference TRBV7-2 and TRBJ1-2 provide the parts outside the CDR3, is GAGVSQSPSNKVTEKGKDVELRCDPISGHTALYWYRQSLGQGLEFLIYFQGNSAPDKSGLPSDRFSAERTGGSVSTLTIQRTQQEDSAVYLCASSSSVGISHYGYTFGSGTRLTVV.

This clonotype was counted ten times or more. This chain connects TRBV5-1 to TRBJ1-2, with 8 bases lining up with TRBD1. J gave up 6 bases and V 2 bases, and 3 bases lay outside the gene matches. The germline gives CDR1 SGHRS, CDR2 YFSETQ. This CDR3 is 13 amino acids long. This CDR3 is CASSFPTGDGYTF. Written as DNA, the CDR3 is TGCGCCAGCAGCTTTCCGACAGGGGATGGCTACACCTTC.

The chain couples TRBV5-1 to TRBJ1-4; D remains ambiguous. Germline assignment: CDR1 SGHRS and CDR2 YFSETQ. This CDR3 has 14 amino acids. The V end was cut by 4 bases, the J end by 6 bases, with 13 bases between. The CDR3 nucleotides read TGCGCCAGCAGCCCGAGGACCTTTGATGAAAAACTGTTTTTT. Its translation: CASSPRTFDEKLFF.

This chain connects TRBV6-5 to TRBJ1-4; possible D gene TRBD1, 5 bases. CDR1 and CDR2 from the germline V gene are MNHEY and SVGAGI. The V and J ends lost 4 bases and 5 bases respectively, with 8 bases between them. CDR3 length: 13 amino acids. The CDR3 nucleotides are TGTGCCAGCAGTTCAGGGTGGAATGAAAAACTGTTTTTT. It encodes CASSSGWNEKLFF.

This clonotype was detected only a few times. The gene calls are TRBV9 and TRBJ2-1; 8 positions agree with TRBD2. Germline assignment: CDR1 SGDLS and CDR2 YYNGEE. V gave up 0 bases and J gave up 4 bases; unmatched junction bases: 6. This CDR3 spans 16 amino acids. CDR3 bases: TGTGCCAGCAGCGTAGGAACGGGGGGGCAATACAATGAGCAGTTCTTC. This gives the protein CASSVGTGGQYNEQFF.

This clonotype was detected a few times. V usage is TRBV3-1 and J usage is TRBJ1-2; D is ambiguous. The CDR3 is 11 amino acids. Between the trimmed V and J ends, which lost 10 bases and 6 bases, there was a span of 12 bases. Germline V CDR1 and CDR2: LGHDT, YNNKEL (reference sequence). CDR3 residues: CATSSPDGYTF. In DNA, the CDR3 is TGTGCCACCTCCTCTCCGGATGGCTACACCTTC.

Here the CDR3 reads CASALDRGHGEQFF. For the CDR3, the DNA is TGTGCCAGCGCCCTGGACAGGGGGCATGGTGAGCAGTTCTTC. The J gene is TRBJ2-1, the V gene TRBV11-3, with TRBD1 matching 11 bases. With V trimmed by 8 bases and J by 9 bases, 9 bases remained unmatched. CDR3 size: 14 residues. Looked up from germline, CDR1 is SGHNT and CDR2 is YENEEA.

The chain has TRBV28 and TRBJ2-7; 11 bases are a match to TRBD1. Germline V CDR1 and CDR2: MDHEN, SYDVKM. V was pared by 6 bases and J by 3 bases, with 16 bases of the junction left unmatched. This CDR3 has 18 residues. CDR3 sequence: CASRPMGGTGGTLYEQYV. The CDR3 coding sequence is TGTGCCAGCAGACCCATGGGCGGGACAGGGGGGACTCTCTACGAGCAGTACGTC.

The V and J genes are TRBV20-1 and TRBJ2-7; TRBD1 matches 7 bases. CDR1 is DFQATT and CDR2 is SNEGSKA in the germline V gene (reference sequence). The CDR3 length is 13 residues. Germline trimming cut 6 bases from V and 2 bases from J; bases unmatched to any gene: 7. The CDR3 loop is CSALTQGAYEQYF. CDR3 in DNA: TGCAGTGCCTTGACGCAGGGGGCCTACGAGCAGTACTTC.

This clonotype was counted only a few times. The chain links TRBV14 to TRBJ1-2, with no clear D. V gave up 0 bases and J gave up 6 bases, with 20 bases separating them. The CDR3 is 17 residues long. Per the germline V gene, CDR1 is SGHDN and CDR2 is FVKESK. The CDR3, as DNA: TGTGCCAGCAGCCAAGAAGGTATCAGACGCCTTACCCATGGCTACACCTTC. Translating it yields CASSQEGIRRLTHGYTF.

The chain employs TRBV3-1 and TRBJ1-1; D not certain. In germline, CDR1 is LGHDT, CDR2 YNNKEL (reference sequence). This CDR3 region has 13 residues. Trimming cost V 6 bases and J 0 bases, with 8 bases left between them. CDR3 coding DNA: TGTGCCAGCAGGGACGAAATGAACACTGAAGCTTTCTTT. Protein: CASRDEMNTEAFF. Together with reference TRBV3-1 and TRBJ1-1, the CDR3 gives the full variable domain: DTAVSQTPKYLVTQMGNDKSIKCEQNLGHDTMYWYKQDSKKFLKIMFSYNNKELIINETVPNRFSPKSPDKAHLNLHINSLELGDSAVYFCASRDEMNTEAFFGQGTRLTVV.

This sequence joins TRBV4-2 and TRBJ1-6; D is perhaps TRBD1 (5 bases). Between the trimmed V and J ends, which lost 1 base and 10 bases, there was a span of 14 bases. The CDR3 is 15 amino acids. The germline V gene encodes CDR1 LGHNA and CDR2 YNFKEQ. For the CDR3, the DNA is TGTGCCAGCAGCCAAGGTCGCGGGGACGGCTCACCCCTCCACTTT. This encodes CASSQGRGDGSPLHF.

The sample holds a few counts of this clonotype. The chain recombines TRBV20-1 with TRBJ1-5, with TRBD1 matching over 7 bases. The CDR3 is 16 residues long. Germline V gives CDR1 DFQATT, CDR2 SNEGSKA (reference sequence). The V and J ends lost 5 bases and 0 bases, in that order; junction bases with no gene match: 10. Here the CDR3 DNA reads TGCAGTGCTGATACAAATACAGGGGCTAGCAATCAGCCCCAGCATTTT. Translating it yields CSADTNTGASNQPQHF.

In nucleotides, the CDR3 is TGTGCCAGCAGTTTCGGTGGGGGCTACAATGAGCAGTTCTTC. Protein sequence: CASSFGGGYNEQFF. The J gene is TRBJ2-1, the V gene TRBV28; D is possibly TRBD1 or TRBD2 (5 bases each). This CDR3 spans 14 amino acids. Germline CDR1 reads MDHEN; CDR2 reads SYDVKM. V was pared by 3 bases and J by 3 bases, with 9 bases between. Full variable domain (rest looked up from reference TRBV28 and TRBJ2-1): DVKVTQSSRYLVKRTGEKVFLECVQDMDHENMFWYRQDPGLGLRLIYFSYDVKMKEKGDIPEGYSVSREKKERFSLILESASTNQTSMYLCASSFGGGYNEQFFGPGTRLTVL.

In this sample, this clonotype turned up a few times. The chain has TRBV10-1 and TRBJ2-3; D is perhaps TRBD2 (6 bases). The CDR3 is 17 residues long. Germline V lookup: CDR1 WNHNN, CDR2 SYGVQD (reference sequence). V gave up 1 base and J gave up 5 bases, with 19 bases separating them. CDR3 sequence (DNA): TGCGCCAGCAGTGAGTTCCCGGGACTCCAAGGCTTAGATACGCAGTATTTT. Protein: CASSEFPGLQGLDTQYF.